This entry concerns a single TCR beta chain. Trimming pared 0 bases from V and 8 bases from J, leaving 16 bases between. The CDR3 is 15 residues long. Germline assignment: CDR1 MNHEY and CDR2 SMNVEV (reference sequence). Sequencing used immunoSEQ multiplex PCR; TCRdb keeps in-frame clones, though not all of them. The data contain about 180,000 clones, approximately 83% of them singletons. The entry originates in a study of blood T cell repertoires in COVID-19. This receptor was obtained from a woman between 35 and 50 years old with COVID-19, enrolled during active disease. J is TRBJ1-2 and V is TRBV27; D unresolved. The sample taken for sequencing was peripheral blood. The CDR3 DNA sequence: TGTGCCAGCAGTTTATCGATTAACGACCGGGAAGGCTACACCTTC. Translating gives CASSLSINDREGYTF.